A few counts support the clone carrying this T cell receptor (beta chain). Its cognate antigen is unknown. Expressed TCRB transcripts were sequenced because the isolated RNA had all been reverse transcribed beforehand. Profiled with immunoSEQ multiplex PCR; TCRdb holds only in-frame clones, not every one. The sample lists tens of thousands of clones; roughly 52% were seen once. The data belong to a study of beta chain features in type 1 diabetes. Study findings and constraints: A closer apparent resemblance between naive, central memory and Treg TCRB repertoires was seen in patients than in healthy donors. Moderately but significantly shorter TCRB CDR3s were found in Type 1 diabetes patients in all four CD4+ subsets.

Populations obtained by sorting all exceeded 98% purity. CDR3 size: 15 residues. CDR1 MRHNA and CDR2 SNTAGT come from the germline V gene. Trimming removed 6 bases at V and 1 base at J, with 14 bases between. The TCR originated in a woman between 40 and 55 years old with type 1 diabetes. The rearrangement uses TRBV6-4 and TRBJ2-3, with a tentative D call TRBD1 (5 bases). Sequenced sample: Tregs from blood. CDR3 coding DNA: TGTGCCAGCAGCCCCCAGGGCTTGGGCACAGATACGCAGTATTTT. Its translation: CASSPQGLGTDTQYF.